The present T cell receptor (beta chain) was sequenced within a study of T cell responses to AZD1222 COVID-19 vaccine. Sequencing used immunoSEQ multiplex PCR; TCRdb keeps in-frame clones, though not all of them. The table shows some 89,000 clones, with about nine tenths occurring only once. For this clone: No antigen is known for it.

Notes on the study in general: CD4 TCRs covered the whole spike, strongest at regions 160-218 and 743-854. Females made up more of the donors, who were largely white British, and clonal diversity may have come out too low.

The receptor comes from an adult in good health. Here the sequenced sample was peripheral blood, taken on day 0 of AZD1222 vaccination.

CDR3 bases: TGCGCCAGCAGCTTGGGGGTTAGTGGCAGCTACGAGCAGTACTTC. It is translated as CASSLGVSGSYEQYF. J is TRBJ2-7 and V is TRBV5-1; D is uncertain. Germline V gene sequence: CDR1 SGHRS, CDR2 YFSETQ. This CDR3 has 15 residues. The ends were cut back, 0 bases at V and 3 bases at J, with 13 bases in the middle.